The next 12 T cell receptor beta chains were all read from a single sample in a study of naive and memory T cell subsets. Stated treatment: skin biopsy from PPD injection site in Mantoux-positive individual. Input was roughly 1 to 1,100 ng of DNase-treated total RNA without cell sorting. Reverse transcription of blood and skin TCR RNA was primed at alpha and beta constant regions. TCRdb called the UMI-ligation and nested PCR reads again in MiXCR, with one record for every CDR3 protein. The sample yields 15,000 to 20,000 distinct CDR3 sequences, 9.5% seen once. The sample here was skin, taken from a tuberculin skin test site. The receptor source for this set is an adult in good health.

The rearrangement links TRBV12-5 to TRBJ2-1, with 7 positions matching TRBD1. Germline CDR1 is LGHNT and CDR2 is FRNRAP. The CDR3 covers 16 residues. V lost 1 base and J lost 5; bases outside the gene matches: 8. The CDR3 here is CASGLGTGEPNNEQFF. For the CDR3, the DNA is TGTGCTAGTGGTTTGGGGACAGGTGAACCCAACAATGAGCAGTTCTTC. The complete variable domain, with remaining parts taken from reference TRBV12-5 and TRBJ2-1, reads DARVTQTPRHKVTEMGQEVTMRCQPILGHNTVFWYRQTMMQGLELLAYFRNRAPLDDSGMPKDRFSAEMPDATLATLKIQPSEPRDSAVYFCASGLGTGEPNNEQFFGPGTRLTVL.

This clonotype was seen at least ten times. J is TRBJ2-1 and V is TRBV5-6, with D perhaps matching TRBD1 or TRBD2 (6 bases each). The germline V gene encodes CDR1 SGHDT and CDR2 YYEEEE. V was cut by 1 base and J by 6 bases, with 17 bases left in between. The CDR3 length is 16 residues. CDR3 DNA sequence: TGTGCCAGCAGCTTGCCCCCCGGGGGCGCGGGCAATGAGCAGTTCTTC. Protein: CASSLPPGGAGNEQFF.

This clonotype was recorded at least ten times. This rearrangement joins TRBV10-1 to TRBJ2-7; 14 bases are shared with TRBD2. The CDR3 covers 15 residues. The trim removed 6 bases at V and 7 bases at J, leaving 8 bases unmatched. The germline V gene encodes CDR1 WNHNN and CDR2 SYGVQD (reference sequence). The CDR3 nucleotides read TGCGCCAGCAGCGGGACTAGCGGGAGAAGTGGGGAGCAGTACTTC. This sequence encodes CASSGTSGRSGEQYF.

As concerns this clonotype: One end of the junction is discordant with germline, which a read error may explain. The chain recombines TRBV6-5 with TRBJ1-1; D gene unclear. Germline CDR1 MNHEY, CDR2 SVGAGI. The CDR3 sequence is 14 residues long. CDR3 amino acids: CGSSSNHEGTEAFF. CDR3 DNA: TGTGGCAGCAGTTCTAACCATGAGGGCACTGAAGCTTTCTTT.

In its sample, this clonotype was seen many times. The chain carries TRBV15 and TRBJ1-1, with a weak D call TRBD1 (5 bases). The germline V and J ends were trimmed by 5 bases and 1 base, with 8 bases remaining between them. The germline CDR1 and CDR2 sequences are LNHNV and YYDKDF (reference sequence). CDR3 size: 13 residues. The CDR3, as DNA: TGTGCCACCAGCGAGAGGGGGAACACTGAAGCTTTCTTT. Translation: CATSERGNTEAFF.

This clonotype was counted ten times or more. DNA of the CDR3: TGTGCCAGCAGGGGAACAGGGGGCCTGAACACTGAAGCTTTCTTT. This encodes CASRGTGGLNTEAFF. The genes are TRBV12-3 or TRBV12-4 and TRBJ1-1; 9 bases map to TRBD1. With 6 bases clipped from V and 0 bases from J, the junction kept 5 bases outside the gene matches. This CDR3 is 15 amino acids long.

This clonotype was observed a few times. The chain uses TRBV3-1 and TRBJ1-2, with D tentatively TRBD1 (6 bases). V lost 7 bases to trimming and J lost 2 bases, with 8 bases between them. Germline V gives CDR1 LGHDT, CDR2 YNNKEL (reference sequence). The CDR3 extends over 12 amino acids. The CDR3 sequence: CASKGGNYGYTF. The CDR3, as DNA: TGTGCCAGCAAGGGGGGAAACTATGGCTACACCTTC.

This chain links TRBV12-3 or TRBV12-4 with TRBJ1-5; possible D gene TRBD1, 6 bases. This CDR3 region has 16 residues. Trimming left V 8 bases short and J 0 bases short, with 17 bases between. DNA of the CDR3: TGTGCCAGCGGTCAAGACAGGACTTATAGCAATCAGCCCCAGCATTTT. Protein product: CASGQDRTYSNQPQHF.

The CDR3 loop is CSADASGYTDTQYF. CDR3 coding DNA: TGCAGTGCCGACGCTAGCGGGTACACAGATACGCAGTATTTT. The chain combines TRBV20-1 with TRBJ2-3, with 8 bases aligning to TRBD2. CDR1 is DFQATT and CDR2 is SNEGSKA in the germline V gene (reference sequence). CDR3 size: 14 residues. Trimming at V came to 6 bases and at J to 2 bases, leaving 7 bases not matched to a gene.

This clonotype was counted many times. The genes are TRBV14 and TRBJ2-7; maybe TRBD2 (5 bases). The CDR3 sequence is 14 residues long. The germline V and J ends were trimmed by 1 base and 0 bases, with 7 bases remaining between them. Per germline, CDR1 SGHDN and CDR2 FVKESK. CDR3 amino acids: CASSQGTPSYEQYF. CDR3 DNA sequence: TGTGCCAGCAGCCAAGGGACTCCCTCCTACGAGCAGTACTTC.

By sample share, this clonotype is medium-sized. J is TRBJ2-3 and V is TRBV7-2; maybe TRBD1 (5 bases). This CDR3 is built from 15 residues. Deletions cut 7 bases from V and 2 bases from J, with 16 bases between. Germline-derived CDR1 and CDR2 are SGHTA and FQGNSA. DNA for the CDR3: TGTGCCAGCACCAACCCTAGACAGTCCACAGATACGCAGTATTTT. This codes for CASTNPRQSTDTQYF.

This clonotype was seen a few times. This sequence joins TRBV5-1 and TRBJ2-5; tentatively, D is TRBD1 (6 bases). The CDR3 covers 15 residues. CDR1 and CDR2 from the germline V gene are SGHRS and YFSETQ. V lost 5 bases and J 4 bases, leaving 18 bases between the germline ends. CDR3 nucleotide sequence: TGCGCCAGCAGTTCATCACTCTCACAGGGAGAGACCCAGTACTTC. Amino acid sequence: CASSSSLSQGETQYF.